The subject of this entry is one T cell receptor beta chain. This sample is drawn from a study of blood T cell repertoires in COVID-19. Background on the study: COVID-19 samples collected from the United States, Italy and Spain covered acute and convalescent phases. Nucleic acid was either cDNA or gDNA, and it came from T cells, B-cell-depleted T cells, or PBMCs.

The method was immunoSEQ multiplex PCR; TCRdb's version includes in-frame clones alone and lacks a portion of them. This sample carries 85,000 to 90,000 clones, around 90% of them seen once, and the ten largest clones take about 2.5%. CDR3 size: 16 residues. The V gene end was trimmed by 3 bases and the J gene end by 5 bases; junction bases not matched to a gene: 9. Germline values: CDR1 MNHEY, CDR2 SMNVEV (reference sequence). What was sequenced was peripheral blood. This sequence originates from a human donor with active COVID-19. The donor label of this sample is uncertain. This chain connects TRBV27 to TRBJ2-5; 10 bases are shared with TRBD2. CDR3 residues: CASSLWASGGSETQYF. CDR3 nucleotide sequence: TGTGCCAGCAGTTTGTGGGCTAGCGGGGGTTCGGAGACCCAGTACTTC.